The 16 T cell receptor beta chains below were found in one sample sequenced in a study of early T cells in non-severe SARS-CoV-2 infection. TCRdb fed the 5' RACE reads into MiXCR, producing one record per CDR3 protein. The table records 87,000 or so distinct CDR3 sequences, approximately 13% of them present only once. The specimen was whole blood. Receptors originate from an adult who was a healthcare worker with PCR-confirmed SARS-CoV-2 infection or an uninfected control (not recorded which).

The rearrangement links TRBV6-2 or TRBV6-3 to TRBJ2-3; 10 bases line up with TRBD2. The CDR3 sequence is 17 residues long. V shed 5 bases, J shed 2 bases, and the junction held 10 bases outside the gene matches. The germline CDR1 and CDR2 sequences are MNHEY and SVGEGT. The CDR3 is CASSPRTLAGYTDTQYF. In DNA, the CDR3 is TGTGCCAGCAGTCCTCGAACACTAGCGGGGTACACAGATACGCAGTATTTT.

This chain connects TRBV10-3 to TRBJ2-3; D gene unclear. CDR1 ENHRY and CDR2 SYGVKD come from the germline V gene. V lost 10 bases and J lost 6, with 2 bases in between. This CDR3 spans 8 amino acids. The DNA for the CDR3 is TGTGCCACGGATACGCAGTATTTT. Translated, it gives CATDTQYF.

This clonotype was seen a handful of times. The J gene is TRBJ2-3, the V gene TRBV12-3 or TRBV12-4, with D perhaps matching TRBD1 (6 bases). Trimming cost V 6 bases and J 5 bases, with 18 bases left between them. The CDR3 length is 15 residues. The CDR3 DNA reads TGTGCCAGCAGCTCACAGGGCCAAGCAGGAGATACGCAGTATTTT. Encoded protein: CASSSQGQAGDTQYF.

This clonotype was recorded at least ten times. The chain joins TRBV5-1 to TRBJ1-2; tentative D call: TRBD1 (5 bases). Trimming stripped 1 base from V and 4 bases from J, with 11 bases between. Germline V gives CDR1 SGHRS, CDR2 YFSETQ. The CDR3 covers 14 residues. This CDR3 reads CASSLSSGTYGYTF. The DNA of the CDR3 is TGCGCCAGCAGCTTGTCATCAGGGACCTATGGCTACACCTTC.

A few counts support this clonotype. The CDR3: CASSEGRGNTGELFF. DNA of the CDR3: TGTGCCAGCAGTGAAGGCAGGGGAAACACCGGGGAGCTGTTTTTT. The rearrangement links TRBV6-4 to TRBJ2-2; tentative D call: TRBD1 (6 bases). Germline V gene data show CDR1 as MRHNA and CDR2 as SNTAGT. The CDR3 consists of 15 residues. V was trimmed by 3 bases and J by 2 bases, leaving 10 bases between them.

This clonotype turned up a few times. The gene calls are TRBV6-2 or TRBV6-3 and TRBJ2-1; 9 nucleotides line up with TRBD2. Germline V gene lookup returns CDR1 MNHEY and CDR2 SVGEGT. The CDR3 is made up of 16 amino acids. The V and J ends lost 6 bases and 3 bases, in that order; junction bases with no gene match: 9. The CDR3 DNA is TGTGCCAGCAGCGATATAGCGGGAGTCTTCTACAATGAGCAGTTCTTC. Its protein is CASSDIAGVFYNEQFF.

This sequence joins TRBV15 and TRBJ2-2, with D perhaps matching TRBD2 (6 bases). V was clipped by 0 bases and J by 0 bases, with 11 bases between them. This CDR3 comprises 17 residues. CDR1 and CDR2 (germline): LNHNV, YYDKDF (reference sequence). As DNA, the CDR3 is TGTGCCACCAGCAGAGATAAGAGACTAGCGAACACCGGGGAGCTGTTTTTT. As protein: CATSRDKRLANTGELFF.

This chain links TRBV12-3 or TRBV12-4 with TRBJ2-3; 13 bases are shared with TRBD2. The CDR3 totals 18 residues. V lost 8 bases and J lost 6; bases outside the gene matches: 17. CDR3 sequence (DNA): TGTGCCAGCTACCATTCCAGGGGACTAGCGGGATCCCGGGATACGCAGTATTTT. Encoded protein: CASYHSRGLAGSRDTQYF.

The V and J genes are TRBV2 and TRBJ1-2; the D gene is possibly TRBD1 (6 bases). The CDR3 consists of 14 residues. The germline V gene has CDR1 SNHLY and CDR2 FYNNEI. V lost 8 bases to trimming and J lost 6 bases, with 19 bases between them. CDR3 sequence reads: CASGGNTGRDGYTF. Written as DNA, the CDR3 is TGTGCCAGCGGTGGGAACACAGGGAGGGATGGCTACACCTTC.

The chain carries TRBV6-1 and TRBJ2-2; D possibly uses TRBD1 or TRBD2 (7 bases each). Trimming shortened V by 2 bases and J by 2 bases, and 12 bases separated the two germline ends. Germline lookup yields CDR1 MNHNS and CDR2 SASEGT. The CDR3 length is 16 residues. The DNA of the CDR3 is TGTGCCAGCAGTGAATCCAGGGGGGGCAACACCGGGGAGCTGTTTTTT. Its protein product is CASSESRGGNTGELFF.

J is TRBJ2-3 and V is TRBV3-1; TRBD2 aligns across 7 bases. This CDR3 is built from 17 residues. The germline CDR1 and CDR2 sequences are LGHDT and YNNKEL (reference sequence). J lost 1 base, V lost 4 bases, and 11 bases had no gene match. CDR3 coding DNA: TGTGCCAGCAGCCCCAGGGAGGGGAAGAGTCGCACAGATACGCAGTATTTT. It translates to CASSPREGKSRTDTQYF.

This clonotype was seen a handful of times. This chain uses TRBV6-5 with TRBJ2-7; 13 positions match TRBD2. The CDR3 extends over 16 amino acids. V was clipped by 7 bases and J by 4 bases; unmatched bases: 10. Germline loops: CDR1 MNHEY, CDR2 SVGAGI. The CDR3 loop is CASTLSTSGRAYEQYF. The CDR3 DNA reads as TGTGCCAGCACCCTATCCACTAGCGGGAGGGCGTACGAGCAGTACTTC.

This chain uses TRBV20-1 with TRBJ1-1; D gene uncertain. CDR1 DFQATT and CDR2 SNEGSKA come from the germline V gene (reference sequence). The CDR3 covers 13 residues. The V end was cut by 2 bases, the J end by 3 bases, with 10 bases between. The CDR3 loop reads CSARWRRDTEAFF. DNA for the CDR3: TGCAGTGCTAGATGGAGGAGGGACACTGAAGCTTTCTTT.

This clonotype has more than one count but fewer than ten. This chain uses TRBV2 with TRBJ2-3, with D maybe TRBD1 (5 bases). Germline CDR1 and CDR2: SNHLY and FYNNEI. Trimming left V 4 bases short and J 7 bases short, with 9 bases between. This CDR3 contains 12 residues. CDR3 DNA sequence: TGTGCCAGCAGTGTGACAGAACATACGCAGTATTTT. Translation: CASSVTEHTQYF.

The sample holds many counts of this clonotype. The chain recombines TRBV27 with TRBJ2-1; 12 positions match TRBD2. The CDR3 has 20 amino acids. Germline CDR1 and CDR2: MNHEY and SMNVEV (reference sequence). V was clipped by 5 bases and J by 0 bases; unmatched bases: 14. CDR3: CASSLDGLAGSTGSYNEQFF. The CDR3, as DNA: TGTGCCAGCAGTCTAGACGGACTAGCGGGGTCCACGGGCTCCTACAATGAGCAGTTCTTC.

This clonotype has at least ten counts. V is TRBV5-4 and J is TRBJ1-1; TRBD1 matches 9 bases. Germline V gene data show CDR1 as SGHNT and CDR2 as YYREEE (reference sequence). V was clipped by 4 bases and J by 4 bases; unmatched bases: 8. The CDR3 loop spans 15 amino acids. The chain's CDR3 is CASSPAGTGFTEAFF. In DNA form, the CDR3 reads TGTGCCAGCAGCCCCGCCGGGACAGGGTTCACTGAAGCTTTCTTT.